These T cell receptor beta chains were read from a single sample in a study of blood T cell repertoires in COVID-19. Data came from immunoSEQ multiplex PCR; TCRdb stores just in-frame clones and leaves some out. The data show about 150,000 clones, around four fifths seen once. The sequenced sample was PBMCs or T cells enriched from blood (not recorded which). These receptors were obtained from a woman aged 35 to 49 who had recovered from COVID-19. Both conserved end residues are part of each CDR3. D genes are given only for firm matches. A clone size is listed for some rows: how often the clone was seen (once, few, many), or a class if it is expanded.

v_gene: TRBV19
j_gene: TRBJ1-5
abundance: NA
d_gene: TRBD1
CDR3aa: CASSRRQGYSNQPQHF
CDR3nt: TGTGCCAGTAGTAGACGACAGGGATATAGCAATCAGCCCCAGCATTTT

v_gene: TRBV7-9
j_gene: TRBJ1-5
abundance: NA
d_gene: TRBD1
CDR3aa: CASSSTGGNQPQHF
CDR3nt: TGTGCCAGCAGCTCTACAGGGGGCAATCAGCCCCAGCATTTT

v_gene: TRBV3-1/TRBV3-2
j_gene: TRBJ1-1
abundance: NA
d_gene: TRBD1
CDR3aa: CASSHGTGGTEAFF
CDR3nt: TGTGCCAGCAGCCACGGGACAGGGGGCACTGAAGCTTTCTTT

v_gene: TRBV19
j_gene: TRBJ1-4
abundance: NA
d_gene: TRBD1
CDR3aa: CASSMDTGATNEKLFF
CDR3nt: TGTGCCAGTAGTATGGATACAGGGGCAACTAATGAAAAACTGTTTTTT

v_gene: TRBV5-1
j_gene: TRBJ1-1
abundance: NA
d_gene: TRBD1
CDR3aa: CASSVDRVRAFF
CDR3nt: TGCGCCAGCAGCGTCGACAGGGTTCGCGCTTTCTTT

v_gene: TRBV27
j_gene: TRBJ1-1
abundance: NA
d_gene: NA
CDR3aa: CASSLGQRATEAFF
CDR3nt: TGTGCCAGCAGCCTAGGACAGAGGGCCACTGAAGCTTTCTTT

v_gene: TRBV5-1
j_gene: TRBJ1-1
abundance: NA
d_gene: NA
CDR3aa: CASSLETGEAFF
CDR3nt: TGCGCCAGCAGCTTGGAGACAGGTGAAGCTTTCTTT

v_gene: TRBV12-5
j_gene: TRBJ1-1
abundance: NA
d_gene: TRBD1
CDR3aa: CASFRDSAPEAFF
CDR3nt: TGTGCTAGTTTCCGGGACAGCGCCCCTGAAGCTTTCTTT

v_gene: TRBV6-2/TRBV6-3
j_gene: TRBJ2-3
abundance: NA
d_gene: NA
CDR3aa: CASSPGTSTDTQYF
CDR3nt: TGTGCCAGCAGTCCCGGGACTAGCACAGATACGCAGTATTTT

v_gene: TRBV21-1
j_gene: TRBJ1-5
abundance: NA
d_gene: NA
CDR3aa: CASSRHPGLYSNQPQHF
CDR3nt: TGTGCCAGCAGCAGACATCCAGGCCTTTATAGCAATCAGCCCCAGCATTTT

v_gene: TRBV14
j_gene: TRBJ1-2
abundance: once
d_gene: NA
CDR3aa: CASSQVSRDLNGYTF
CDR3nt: TGTGCCAGCAGCCAAGTATCCCGAGACTTGAATGGCTACACCTTC

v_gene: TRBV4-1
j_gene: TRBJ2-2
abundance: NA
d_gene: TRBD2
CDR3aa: CASSARRGDTGELFF
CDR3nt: TGCGCCAGCAGCGCGAGACGGGGGGACACCGGGGAGCTGTTTTTT

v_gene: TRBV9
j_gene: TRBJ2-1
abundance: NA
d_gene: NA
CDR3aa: CASNTGNNEQFF
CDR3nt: TGTGCCAGCAACACGGGGAACAATGAGCAGTTCTTC

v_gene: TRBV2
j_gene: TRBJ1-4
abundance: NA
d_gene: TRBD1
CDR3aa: CAGTVSSLPEKLFF
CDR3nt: TGTGCCGGGACAGTATCCTCCTTACCTGAAAAACTGTTTTTT

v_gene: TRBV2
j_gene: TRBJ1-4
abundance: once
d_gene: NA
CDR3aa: CASSAPGLQSSNEKLFF
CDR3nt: TGTGCCAGCAGCGCACCGGGACTCCAGAGCTCTAATGAAAAACTGTTTTTT

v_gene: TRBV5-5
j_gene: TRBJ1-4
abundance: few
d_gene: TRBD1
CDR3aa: CASSSGTGGFVEKLFF
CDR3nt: TGTGCCAGCAGCAGTGGGACAGGGGGCTTCGTTGAAAAACTGTTTTTT

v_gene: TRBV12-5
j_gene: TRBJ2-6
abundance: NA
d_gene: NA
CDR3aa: CASGLVPGSGANVLTF
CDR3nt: TGTGCTAGTGGTTTGGTACCGGGGTCTGGGGCCAACGTCCTGACTTTC

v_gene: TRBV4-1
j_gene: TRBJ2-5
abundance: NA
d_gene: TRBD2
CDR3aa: CASSHGTSQETQYF
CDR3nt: TGCGCCAGCAGCCACGGGACTAGCCAAGAGACCCAGTACTTC

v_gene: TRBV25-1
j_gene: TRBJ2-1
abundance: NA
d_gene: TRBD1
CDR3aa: CASSRPTGGGNEQFF
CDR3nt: TGTGCCAGCAGTCGCCCGACAGGGGGTGGGAATGAGCAGTTCTTC

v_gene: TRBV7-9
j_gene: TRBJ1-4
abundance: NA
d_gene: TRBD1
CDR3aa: CASSFRTGDNEKLFF
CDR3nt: TGTGCCAGCAGCTTTAGGACAGGGGATAATGAAAAACTGTTTTTT

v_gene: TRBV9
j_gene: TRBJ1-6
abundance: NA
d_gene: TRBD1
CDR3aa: CASSGPPGTGIYNSPLHF
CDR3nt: TGTGCCAGCAGTGGACCTCCCGGGACAGGGATCTATAATTCACCCCTCCACTTT

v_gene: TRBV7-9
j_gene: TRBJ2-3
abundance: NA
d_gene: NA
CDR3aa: CASSPGHGADTQYF
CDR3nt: TGTGCCAGCAGCCCGGGCCACGGGGCAGATACGCAGTATTTT

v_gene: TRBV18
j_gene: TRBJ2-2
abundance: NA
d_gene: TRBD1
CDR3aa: CASSPPRTGTGWTGELFF
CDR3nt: TGTGCCAGCTCACCACCTCGGACCGGGACAGGGTGGACCGGGGAGCTGTTTTTT

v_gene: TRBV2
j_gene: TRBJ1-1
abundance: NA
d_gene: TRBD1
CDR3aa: CASSIDRGNTEAFF
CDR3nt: TGTGCCAGCAGTATCGACAGGGGGAACACTGAAGCTTTCTTT

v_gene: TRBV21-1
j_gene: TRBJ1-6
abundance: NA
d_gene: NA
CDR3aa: CASTQSPFPYPSPLHF
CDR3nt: TGTGCCAGCACCCAGTCCCCTTTTCCGTACCCTTCACCCCTCCACTTT

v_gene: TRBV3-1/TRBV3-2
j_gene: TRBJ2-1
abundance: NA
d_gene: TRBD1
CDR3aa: CASGTGPNEQFF
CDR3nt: TGTGCCTCCGGGACAGGCCCCAATGAGCAGTTCTTC

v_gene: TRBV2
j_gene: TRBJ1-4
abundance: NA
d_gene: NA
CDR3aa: CASSDGSRVNEKLFF
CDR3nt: TGTGCCAGCAGTGACGGTAGTCGGGTGAATGAAAAACTGTTTTTT

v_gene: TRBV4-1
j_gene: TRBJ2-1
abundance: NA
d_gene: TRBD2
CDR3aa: CASSKGLESYNEQFF
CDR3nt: TGCGCCAGCAGCAAAGGACTAGAGTCCTACAATGAGCAGTTCTTC

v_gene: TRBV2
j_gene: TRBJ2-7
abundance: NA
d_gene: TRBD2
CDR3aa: CAGWGGLAGEKSSYEQYF
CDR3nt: TGTGCCGGATGGGGGGGACTAGCGGGAGAGAAGTCCTCCTACGAGCAGTACTTC

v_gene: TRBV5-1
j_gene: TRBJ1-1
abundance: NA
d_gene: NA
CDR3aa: CASSVQGSTAEAFF
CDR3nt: TGCGCCAGCAGCGTCCAGGGTTCGACCGCTGAAGCTTTCTTT

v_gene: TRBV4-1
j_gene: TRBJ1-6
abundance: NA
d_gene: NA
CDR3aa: CASSQDRVPPNSPLHF
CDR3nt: TGCGCCAGCAGCCAAGACCGGGTCCCGCCTAATTCACCCCTCCACTTT

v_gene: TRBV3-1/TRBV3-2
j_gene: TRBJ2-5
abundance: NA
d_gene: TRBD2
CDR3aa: CASSLRLAGGPRETQYF
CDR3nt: TGTGCCAGCAGCCTACGACTAGCGGGGGGGCCCCGAGAGACCCAGTACTTC

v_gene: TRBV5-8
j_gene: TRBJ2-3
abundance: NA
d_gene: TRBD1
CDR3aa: CASSRTGYGTDTQYF
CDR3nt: TGTGCCAGCAGCCGGACAGGGTATGGGACAGATACGCAGTATTTT

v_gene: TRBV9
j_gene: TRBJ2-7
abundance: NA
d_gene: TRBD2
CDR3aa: CASSPWTSGMTYEQYF
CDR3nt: TGTGCCAGCAGCCCCTGGACTAGCGGGATGACCTACGAGCAGTACTTC

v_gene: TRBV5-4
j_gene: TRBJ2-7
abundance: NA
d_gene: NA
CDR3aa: CASSLGTVRDEQYF
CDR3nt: TGTGCCAGCAGCTTGGGTACGGTCCGGGACGAGCAGTACTTC

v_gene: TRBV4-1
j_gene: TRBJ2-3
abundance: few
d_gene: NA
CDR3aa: CASSQVSGTDTQYF
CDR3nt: TGCGCCAGCAGCCAAGTTAGCGGCACAGATACGCAGTATTTT

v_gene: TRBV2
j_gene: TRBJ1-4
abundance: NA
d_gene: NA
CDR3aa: CASSEEGGPNEKLFF
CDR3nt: TGTGCCAGCAGTGAAGAGGGGGGGCCTAATGAAAAACTGTTTTTT

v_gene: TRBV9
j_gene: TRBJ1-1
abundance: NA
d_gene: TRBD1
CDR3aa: CASSATGGGEAFF
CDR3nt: TGTGCCAGCAGCGCGACAGGGGGCGGTGAAGCTTTCTTT

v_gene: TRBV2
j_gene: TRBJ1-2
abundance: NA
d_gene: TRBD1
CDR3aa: CASDGQGRSGYTF
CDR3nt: TGTGCCAGCGACGGACAGGGTCGGAGCGGCTACACCTTC

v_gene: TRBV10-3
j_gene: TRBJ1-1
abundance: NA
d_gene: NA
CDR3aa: CAISELKQGRTEAFF
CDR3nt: TGTGCCATCAGTGAGTTGAAGCAGGGGCGCACTGAAGCTTTCTTT

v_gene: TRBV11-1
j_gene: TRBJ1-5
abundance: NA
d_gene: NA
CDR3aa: CASSLDGSNQPQHF
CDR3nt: TGTGCCAGCAGCTTAGACGGGAGCAATCAGCCCCAGCATTTT

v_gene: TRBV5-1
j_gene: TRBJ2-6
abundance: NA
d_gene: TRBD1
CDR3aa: CASSLGQGSSGANVLTF
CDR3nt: TGCGCCAGCAGCTTAGGACAGGGAAGCTCTGGGGCCAACGTCCTGACTTTC

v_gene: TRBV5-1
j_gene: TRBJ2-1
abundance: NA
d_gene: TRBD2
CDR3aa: CASSLGPSGGPEQFF
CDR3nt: TGCGCCAGCAGCTTGGGGCCTAGCGGGGGGCCCGAGCAGTTCTTC

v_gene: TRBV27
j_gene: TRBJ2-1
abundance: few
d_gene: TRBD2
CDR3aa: CASSFYRGSSYNEQFF
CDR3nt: TGTGCCAGCAGTTTTTATCGCGGGAGCTCCTACAATGAGCAGTTCTTC

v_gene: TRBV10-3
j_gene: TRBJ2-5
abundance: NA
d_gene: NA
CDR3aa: CAISGGREETQYF
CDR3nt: TGTGCCATCAGCGGGGGACGGGAAGAGACCCAGTACTTC

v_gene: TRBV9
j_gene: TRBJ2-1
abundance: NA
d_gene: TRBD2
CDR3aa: CASSVDSGRAPFF
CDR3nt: TGTGCCAGCAGCGTAGATAGCGGGAGGGCCCCGTTCTTC

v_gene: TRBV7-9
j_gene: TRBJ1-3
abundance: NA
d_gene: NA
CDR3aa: CASRPDPSSGNTIYF
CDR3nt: TGTGCCAGCAGACCCGATCCGAGCTCTGGAAACACCATATATTTT

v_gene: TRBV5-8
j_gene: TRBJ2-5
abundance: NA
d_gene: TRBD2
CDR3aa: CASSWRGLAETQYF
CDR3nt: TGTGCCAGCAGCTGGAGGGGACTAGCGGAAACCCAGTACTTC

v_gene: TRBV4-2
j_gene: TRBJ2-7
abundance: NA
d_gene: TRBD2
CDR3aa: CASSQALAGDYYEQYF
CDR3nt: TGTGCCAGCAGCCAGGCCCTAGCGGGAGACTACTACGAGCAGTACTTC

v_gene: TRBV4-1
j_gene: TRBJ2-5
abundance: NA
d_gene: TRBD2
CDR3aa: CASSQAPGLAGDKETQYF
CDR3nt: TGCGCCAGCAGCCAAGCTCCGGGACTAGCGGGGGACAAGGAGACCCAGTACTTC

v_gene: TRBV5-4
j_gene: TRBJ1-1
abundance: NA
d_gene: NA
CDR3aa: CASSLVAGGKEAFF
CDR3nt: TGTGCCAGCAGCTTGGTTGCGGGAGGGAAGGAAGCTTTCTTT

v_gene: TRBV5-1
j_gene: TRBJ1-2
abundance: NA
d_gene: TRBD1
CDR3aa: CASSLVVDRIDGYTF
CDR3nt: TGCGCCAGCAGCTTGGTCGTGGACAGGATCGATGGCTACACCTTC

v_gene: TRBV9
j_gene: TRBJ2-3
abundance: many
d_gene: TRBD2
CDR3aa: CASSGSPAGGQSDTQYF
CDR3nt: TGTGCCAGCAGCGGGTCCCCGGCGGGGGGGCAGTCAGATACGCAGTATTTT

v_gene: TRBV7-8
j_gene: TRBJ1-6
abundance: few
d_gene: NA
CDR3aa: CASSLRGISNSPLHF
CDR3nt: TGTGCCAGCAGCTTACGGGGAATTTCAAATTCACCCCTCCACTTT

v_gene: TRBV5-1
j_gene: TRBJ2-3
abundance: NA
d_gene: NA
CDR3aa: CASSLDTGEADTQYF
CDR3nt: TGCGCCAGCAGCTTGGATACAGGGGAGGCAGATACGCAGTATTTT

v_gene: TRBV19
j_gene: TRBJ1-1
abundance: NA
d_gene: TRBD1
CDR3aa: CASSIVLAPGTGNTEAFF
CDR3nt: TGTGCCAGTAGTATAGTTCTGGCTCCCGGGACAGGGAACACTGAAGCTTTCTTT

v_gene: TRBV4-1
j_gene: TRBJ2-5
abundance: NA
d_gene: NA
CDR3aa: CASSQEQRQETQYF
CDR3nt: TGCGCCAGCAGCCAAGAGCAGCGGCAAGAGACCCAGTACTTC

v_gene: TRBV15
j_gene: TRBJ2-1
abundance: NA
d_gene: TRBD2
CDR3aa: CATSRDLTSGRTDEQFF
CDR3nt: TGTGCCACCAGCAGAGATTTGACTAGCGGGAGAACCGATGAGCAGTTCTTC

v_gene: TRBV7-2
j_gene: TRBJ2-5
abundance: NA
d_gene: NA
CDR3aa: CASSLGLEETQYF
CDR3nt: TGTGCCAGCAGCTTAGGTCTAGAAGAGACCCAGTACTTC

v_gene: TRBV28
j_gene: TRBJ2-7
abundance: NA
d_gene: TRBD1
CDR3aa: CASSPWEYRGGYEQYF
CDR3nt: TGTGCCAGCAGTCCCTGGGAGTACAGGGGTGGCTACGAGCAGTACTTC